Below, one T cell receptor beta chain is given with its context. Its antigen is unknown. Base qualities are not at hand, and no much larger clone is one base apart. Its CDR3 holds 16 amino acids, cysteine through phenylalanine. Just CDR3 DNA is preserved here, 48 bases in frame from base 1. The germline V gene gives CDR1 as WSHSY and CDR2 as SAAADI. Relative to germline, V is missing 4 bases and J is missing 0 bases, with 2 bases of the junction outside any gene match. The data were obtained in a study of cytomegalovirus exposure and HLA in healthy donors (dated by TCRdb to 2016 to 2017). Background for the entire study: According to an earlier analysis of a few hundred of the donors, about 180 million T cells yielded approximately 120 million unique TCR beta sequences and about 300 Gb of sequence data. An early release that covered 640 HLA-typed donors contained approximately 320 gigabases of sequencing data and 75 million to 100 million unique TCR sequences. Among the roughly 400 genotyped donors, under 90% belonged to the genetic ancestry cluster associated with self-reported Caucasian donors. The study was designed to test whether signatures of past pathogen exposure could be identified by cataloging public T cell receptors. The study used immunosequencing to profile the T cell repertoires of some 600 subjects and linked those repertoires to cytomegalovirus serostatus. Along with the approximately 700-subject first cohort, a separate validation cohort of approximately 110 different subjects was used. High-throughput TCR immunosequencing, statistical association of individual TCRs with disease status, and machine learning were combined to predict cytomegalovirus infection status. A later analysis re-examined previously published TCR beta repertoires from 600 to 700 donors and added high-resolution HLA genotyping to investigate patterns of TCR occurrence. Rather than drawing on any new phenotypic data, the later analysis identified candidate immune exposures from TCR beta sequences and the way those sequences occurred across donors. In an earlier analysis of 587 of the donors, high-throughput TCR beta sequencing was used to judge whether each TCR beta V gene segment behaved as functional or pseudogenic. Donor age, sex, ethnicity and CMV serostatus were compiled alongside the repertoire data. A later genetic analysis used genome-wide SNP genotypes for 398 of the 666 donors, treating that subset as a discovery cohort. Every repertoire in the discovery cohort had been generated on one and the same sequencing platform. HLA typing included class I and class II loci at four-digit resolution. Typing coverage varied by locus: roughly 620-640 donors for A, B, C, DRB1 and DQB1; roughly 560 for DQA1; more than 600 for DPA1; around 490 for DPB1. Four or five DR-DQ haplotypes were handled as single units for association and clustering, since linkage in the cohort was strong. Across about 370 genotyped donors of the cohort, an average of roughly 250,000 unique TCR beta nucleotide sequences per donor were sequenced, and around 20% of those sequences were non-productive.

The cohort was made up of approximately 700 healthy bone marrow donors. Cohort members were all nominally healthy when sampled, although unrecorded immune exposures were likely present. The donor tested CMV seronegative and was one of the 352 seronegative cohort members. Each donor provided a peripheral blood sample, and peripheral blood mononuclear cells were used for TCR beta sequencing. The Qiagen DNeasy Blood Extraction Kit was used to extract genomic DNA from the blood cell samples. The investigation overall reported the following: A further reported finding was that TCR beta sequences accurately predicted the HLA-A and HLA-B alleles for most subjects in the first cohort. While some public TCRs were present in many individuals, most TCR sequences turned up only very rarely across donors. In a later analysis, HLA-associated TCR beta chains were found to be more clonally expanded and to have lower generation probabilities than equally common non-associated chains. A later genetic analysis reported fewer N-insertions in productive TCRs among donors in an Asian-associated ancestry cluster than the roughly 690-donor mean. An earlier analysis of approximately 600 of the donors showed that most TCR beta V segments appeared in productive rearrangements either about 87% or about 30% of the time, which broadly matched IMGT annotations. In this cohort, only TCR beta chains were sequenced, and detectable features were limited by the absence of alpha or paired-chain data. For the cohort, immune exposure information was limited to CMV serostatus. The classifier was reported to diagnose cytomegalovirus status with high specificity and sensitivity in both the original and validation cohorts. A cluster of highly shared sequence variants was judged likely to represent a technical artifact of the sequencing pipeline. In the study, some 160 TCR beta chains were listed as associated with cytomegalovirus. Some IMGT-functional V segments, including TRBV6-2 and TRBV6-3, could not be told apart with the 87-base-pair reads, so those segments were excluded. Roughly uniform sequencing depth across donors was assumed in presence/absence analyses, although this assumption may not hold. Because HLA typing was unavailable for some donors at each locus, only the typed subset was used in association tests. Three of the identified cytomegalovirus-associated TCR beta chains were confirmed in vitro to be specific for cytomegalovirus antigens. Correlated functional status among segregating V segments might be attributable to linkage disequilibrium, but an unknown experimental factor could not be ruled out. In a later analysis, most CMV-associated TCR beta chains were found to appear HLA-restricted, with HLA associations seemingly driven largely by CMV exposure. It was suggested by the authors that the approach could potentially be generalized to other disease states and immunological phenotypes. An association between a missense DCLRE1C variant and V-gene and J-gene trimming of TCR beta chains was found in a later genetic analysis and replicated in an independent cohort. A later analysis found that TCR association rates varied across HLA loci, with DRB1 alleles showing the most associated TCRs and HLA-C alleles the fewest. Several of the top co-occurrence clusters appeared to be linked to parvovirus B19, influenza, CMV and Epstein-Barr virus, according to a later analysis. At a false discovery rate of 0.05, a later analysis linked under 20,000 TCR beta sequences to specific HLA alleles. Because counts were too low, seventeen rarely observed V segments, including chromosome 9 orphons, were excluded from the earlier analysis of some 590 of the donors. Strong co-occurrence of HLA alleles, especially DR and DQ, made assigning TCR associations to individual alleles difficult.

The library was produced with the immunoSEQ multiplex PCR assay. The multiplex PCR relied on a mix of 60 forward primers for TCR Vbeta segments and 13 reverse primers for TCR Jbeta segments. Amplification of the CDR3 region of rearranged TCR beta genes was performed with a multiplex PCR assay on genomic DNA. Amplified TCR beta libraries were sequenced as 87-base-pair reads on the Illumina HiSeq System. In the authors' own workflow: A later analysis counted tens of millions of unique TCR beta chains across the 670 or so repertoires, and some 11 million of these chains were shared by at least two donors. Raw reads were error-corrected and collapsed into unique sequences by a nearest-neighbor algorithm in which closely related sequences were merged to remove PCR and sequencing errors. CDR3 sequences were aligned to IMGT reference sequences to assign V, D and J gene segments. Each retained sequence needed at least a six-nucleotide match to both a V gene segment and a J gene segment. A rearrangement was called productive if the CDR3 had no stop codons and remained in frame with V and J, and every other rearrangement was called non-productive. Following IMGT convention, CDR3 was defined as the stretch from the second conserved V-encoded cysteine up to the conserved J-encoded phenylalanine. Sequences without an unambiguous match to a single V gene segment were excluded from the earlier analysis of 450 to 750 of the donors. In an earlier analysis of several hundred of the donors, a V segment was called functional when productive rearrangements were above 56.7%, and segregating when the standard deviation between donors exceeded 5%. A statistical classification framework was built to diagnose cytomegalovirus status from the catalog of TCR beta chain sequences. In a later analysis, V and J genes were assigned by comparing TCR nucleotide sequences against IMGT/GENE-DB human TR gene sequences. Using the TCRdist pipeline, a later analysis assigned CDR3 sequences along with most-parsimonious VDJ recombination scenarios. In a later analysis, each TCR beta chain was defined by its CDR3 amino acid sequence together with its V-gene family, and reads without a unique V-gene family were excluded. As a way to deal with suspected cross-contamination and a sequencing artifact, a later analysis dropped nearly 600 nucleotide sequences that were highly shared and had low generation probability. For each public chain, a later analysis derived a clonal expansion index from normalized ranks of inferred template counts within each repertoire. In a later analysis, generation probabilities were computed using a VDJ recombination model fitted to out-of-frame rearrangements, and the results were checked against IGoR. In a later analysis, TCR-TCR, TCR-HLA and TCR-CMV co-occurrence was scored with hypergeometric tests, and a repertoire-size bias correction was applied to TCR pairs. In a later analysis, false discovery rates were estimated by permuting HLA or CMV assignments 20 times. In a later analysis, co-occurring TCRs were grouped using DBSCAN, and TCRdist sequence similarity was added for clustering within HLA-allele-positive subsets. For co-occurrence clustering, repertoires with fewer than 30,000 or more than 120,000 public chains were excluded, along with about five repertoires with anomalous nucleotide sharing. TCRdb holds this immuneACCESS table with in-frame rearrangements only. Some clones are missing; in checked studies, unresolved V genes explain under half, and the rest has no known cause. That table gives V, J and clone size, and the DNA gave D and trimming. This sample holds more than 150,000 clones; 82% were observed only once. The leading ten clones occupy more than 1.5% of the sample.

The clonotype was recovered from a man aged 35 to 55 in good health and CMV-seronegative. Sequences were obtained from PBMCs. This receptor chain uses TRBV10-2 and TRBJ2-6, with 8 central nucleotides matching TRBD1. The CDR3 region reads CASSVTGGSGANVLTF. The nucleotide sequence is given as TGCGCCAGCAGTGTTACAGGGGGCTCTGGGGCCAACGTCCTGACTTTC.